This entry describes one T cell receptor (beta chain). What this receptor recognizes is not known. Base qualities are not recorded, but no much larger clone differs from it by a single base. Using the deep immunoSEQ assay, TCR CDR3 regions were amplified from genomic DNA by multiplex PCR. Extracted genomic DNA from each cell subset was distributed evenly across all wells of several immunoSEQ 96-well plates, and each plate was treated as a replicate. For sorted subsets, each replicate PCR was loaded with around 220 ng genomic DNA, equivalent to 30,000 or so T cell genomes. Purified libraries were quantified with a Qubit 3.0 fluorometer, sized on a Bioanalyzer 2100, and re-quantified with the KAPA Library Quantification kit. Each immunoSEQ 96-well plate was sequenced on its own single-read 150-cycle Illumina NextSeq 550 flow cell. Processing in the source paper ran as follows. Because only junctional sequences without quality scores were contained in the immunoSEQ output, filtering matching that applied to full-length reads could not be performed. Sequences were annotated with PyIR, a Python wrapper for IgBLAST v1.9, and V/J genes and CDR3 were assigned using IMGT germline references. Reads were removed for weak V/J assignments (E-value above 1e-6), missing CDR3, stop codons, out-of-frame junctions, or ambiguous translated residues. A V3J clonotype was defined by an identical inferred V gene, J gene, and CDR3 amino acid sequence. Percentage overlap between repertoires was calculated by dividing the number of shared unique clonotypes by the size of the smaller repertoire. Richness of each repertoire was evaluated using RTK rarefaction, the Chao1 estimator, and Recon v2.1 estimates of unobserved clonotypes. For all TCRbeta clonotypes obtained by the gDNA method from a few donors, generation probabilities were computed with OLGA. TCRdb holds this immuneACCESS table with in-frame rearrangements only. Some clones are missing; in checked studies, unresolved V genes explain under half, and the rest has no known cause. That table gives V, J and clone size, and the DNA gave D and trimming. The sample table records around 2,000,000 clones; around 93% of these occur just once. The leading ten clones occupy about 1.5% of the sample.

The data were taken from a study of shared clonotypes between healthy human individuals (TCRdb year 2020). The study in broad terms: The cohort comprised two women and three men aged 18 to 49 years. For each donor, three plates each were used for CD4 naive and CD4 memory, two plates were used for CD8 naive, and one plate was used for CD8 memory. To increase sequencing depth and limit assay-specific biases, TCR repertoire library preparation and sequencing were carried out by different laboratories using diverse techniques. The study deeply sequenced blood TCR repertoires of 5 or 6 healthy adults to estimate repertoire size and the extent of clonotype sharing between individuals. Per donor, leukapheresis produced somewhere between about 0.94 and 10 billion PBMCs. Summary of the overall study and its limitations: Sharing across a few donors was observed for 4.5% to 6.5% of naive CD4, 3.5% of naive CD8, roughly 2.3% of memory CD4, and roughly 0.43% of memory CD8 clonotypes. Pairwise subsampling indicated that sequencing depth was expected to affect the degree of clonotype sharing among donors. Compared with non-shared clonotypes, the clonotypes found in all four sorted-subset donors had higher generation probabilities. Rarefaction of sorted-subset datasets indicated incomplete sequencing despite the large sequencing depth. Larger estimated clonotype richness was generally found for naive subsets than for memory subsets. Only blood was sampled, and tissue TCR repertoires likely differ from those in blood. Because the study included only a small number of donors, the genetic and exposure-history diversity represented was limited.

Germline trimming amounts to 2 bases on V and 4 bases on J, with 14 as the count of junction bases outside the gene matches. The CDR3 sequence holds 18 residues, the cysteine and phenylalanine included. Only the CDR3 DNA is retained, 54 bases long and in frame from the first base. CDR1 and CDR2 were assigned from the germline V gene as SGHAT and FQNNGV. CD8 naive samples were obtained by positive selection for CCR7 among CD45RO-negative cells, yielding a CD45RA+CCR7+ population from which TemRA cells were excluded. Healthy HIV-negative adults with no recently reported acute infections or vaccinations were included as donors. Only Caucasian adults living in Nashville, Tennessee, USA were represented among the donors. Blood was collected by leukapheresis, and PBMCs were isolated by Ficoll-Histopaque density gradient centrifugation and then cryopreserved in liquid nitrogen vapor phase. Purity and quantity of every magnetically sorted T cell population were checked by analytical flow cytometry. Genomic DNA was isolated from every sorted fraction and measured by UV absorbance on a Nanodrop 2000c.

The V and J segments used are TRBV11-2 and TRBJ2-7; a stretch of 10 junction bases matches TRBD2. Material: naive CD8+ T cells from PBMCs. The cell subset or site label, read with the paper, signifies: CD45RA+CCR7+. This receptor was obtained from a man younger than 35 in good health. Some clones in this sample may be carry-over from other donors' samples. The DNA sequence is TGTGCCAGCAGCTTATACCCTAGCGGGAGCAACGGCGGGTACGAGCAGTACTTC. Translation gives CASSLYPSGSNGGYEQYF.